Listed below are T cell receptor beta chains from one sample, sequenced in a study of T cell responses to AZD1222 COVID-19 vaccine. Profiled with immunoSEQ multiplex PCR; TCRdb holds only in-frame clones, not every one. The data hold fewer than 200,000 clones, with 92% observed a single time. This sample comprised peripheral blood, obtained on day 0 of AZD1222 vaccination. The source is an adult in good health. Each CDR3 is given with its conserved first and last residue. Each record gives: clone size, D gene, J gene, V gene, CDR3 DNA, CDR3 protein. The D gene is left open where the match is weak. Clone size appears in some rows only: once, few, many, or a class for an expanded clone.

once | - | TRBJ1-1 | TRBV6-1 | TGTGCCAGCAGTGAAAGTACAGGGTGGTACACTGAAGCTTTCTTT | CASSESTGWYTEAFF
once | TRBD1 | TRBJ1-2 | TRBV19 | TGTGCCAGTAGCCTTTCGCCGGGGACAGGGTTTTACTATGGCTACACCTTC | CASSLSPGTGFYYGYTF
- | - | TRBJ1-2 | TRBV4-1 | TGCGCCAGCAGCCAAGGTTCACAGGGCTATGGCTACACCTTC | CASSQGSQGYGYTF
- | - | TRBJ1-2 | TRBV9 | TGTGCCAGCAGCGGGGGTCCCTATGGCTACACCTTC | CASSGGPYGYTF
- | - | TRBJ2-2 | TRBV19 | TGTGCCAGTAGACGGGAAACCGGGGAGCTGTTTTTT | CASRRETGELFF
- | TRBD1 | TRBJ1-6 | TRBV5-1 | TGCGCCAGCAGCGGCCGGGACAGGGGTTATTCACCCCTCCACTTT | CASSGRDRGYSPLHF
- | - | TRBJ2-1 | TRBV7-3 | TGTGCCAGCAGCAAGGACGGCGTAGGTGAGCAGTTCTTC | CASSKDGVGEQFF
few | - | TRBJ2-5 | TRBV5-4 | TGTGCCAGCAGCTTGGGAGGGGTCGAGACCCAGTACTTC | CASSLGGVETQYF
- | TRBD1 | TRBJ1-5 | TRBV10-3 | TGTGCCATCAGGGGATCCGGGACAGGGGTGAATCAGCCCCAGCATTTT | CAIRGSGTGVNQPQHF
- | - | TRBJ1-5 | TRBV28 | TGTGCCAGCAGGGGGGTCTCCAGCAATCAGCCCCAGCATTTT | CASRGVSSNQPQHF
- | - | TRBJ1-2 | TRBV24-1 | TGTGCCACCAGTGGAGCTAAGGAGGGCTACACCTTC | CATSGAKEGYTF
- | - | TRBJ1-1 | TRBV7-3 | TGTGCCAGCAGCCCCCGATCGGACACTGAAGCTTTCTTT | CASSPRSDTEAFF
once | - | TRBJ2-1 | TRBV6-4 | TGTGCCAGCAGTGATAGGCCTGGGACCTCCTACAATGAGCAGTTCTTC | CASSDRPGTSYNEQFF
- | TRBD1 | TRBJ1-2 | TRBV28 | TGTGCCAGCAGTGACGGGACAGTCCTTAACTATGGCTACACCTTC | CASSDGTVLNYGYTF
- | TRBD1 | TRBJ1-1 | TRBV11-2 | TGTGCCAGCAGCGCTAGGACAGGGGGCGACATGAACACTGAAGCTTTCTTT | CASSARTGGDMNTEAFF
- | - | TRBJ2-2 | TRBV7-9 | TGTGCCACCGGGGTAGTTGGGGAGCTGTTTTTT | CATGVVGELFF
- | - | TRBJ2-2 | TRBV5-1 | TGCGCCAGCAGCTTGGACGGTTTGGGGTCCGGGGAGCTGTTTTTT | CASSLDGLGSGELFF
- | - | TRBJ2-7 | TRBV19 | TGTGCCAGTAGTATAGTTGGCAGATCCTACGAGCAGTACTTC | CASSIVGRSYEQYF
once | - | TRBJ2-1 | TRBV2 | TGTGCCAGCTTGCCGGCGGACTCCTACAATGAGCAGTTCTTC | CASLPADSYNEQFF
once | - | TRBJ2-1 | TRBV4-3 | TGCGCCAGCAGCCAAGGGTTTGAGGATGAGCAGTTCTTC | CASSQGFEDEQFF
- | - | TRBJ1-3 | TRBV28 | TGTGCCAGCATCTCATCCGGGTTCTCTGGAAACACCATATATTTT | CASISSGFSGNTIYF
- | - | TRBJ1-1 | TRBV12-5 | TGTGCTAGTGGCTTACCCTATGGTGAAGCTTTCTTT | CASGLPYGEAFF
- | TRBD2 | TRBJ2-1 | TRBV11-2 | TGTGCCAGCAGCCCCGCCAGCGGGAGGGCCAAGGAGCAGTTCTTC | CASSPASGRAKEQFF
- | TRBD2 | TRBJ2-5 | TRBV6-1 | TGTGCCAGCAGTGAAGTAGCGCGGGAGGGCCGGGAGACCCAGTACTTC | CASSEVAREGRETQYF
- | - | TRBJ1-3 | TRBV19 | TGTGCCAGTAGTTACGAAGGTTCCTCTGGAAACACCATATATTTT | CASSYEGSSGNTIYF
- | - | TRBJ1-1 | TRBV24-1 | TGTGCCACCAGTGATCCAGGGGATAATGAAGCTTTCTTT | CATSDPGDNEAFF
- | TRBD2 | TRBJ2-1 | TRBV29-1 | TGCAGCGTTGATGGCGGGGGGAATGAGCAGTTCTTC | CSVDGGGNEQFF
- | - | TRBJ1-2 | TRBV5-4 | TGTGCCACCCGGGGAAGTAGCTATGGCTACACCTTC | CATRGSSYGYTF
- | TRBD2 | TRBJ2-3 | TRBV5-1 | TGCGCCAGCAGCTCCAAGCGGGGGGGCCTCGATACGCAGTATTTT | CASSSKRGGLDTQYF
- | - | TRBJ2-1 | TRBV19 | TGTGCCAGTAGTAAACCCGGGGGTAGATCGGGGGAGCAGTTCTTC | CASSKPGGRSGEQFF
- | TRBD1 | TRBJ2-1 | TRBV7-8 | TGTGCCAGCAGCTTAGAACAGGGGAATGAGCAGTTCTTC | CASSLEQGNEQFF
- | - | TRBJ2-7 | TRBV29-1 | TGCAGCCCCCTTGGTGAGGCTTTATCCTACGAGCAGTACTTC | CSPLGEALSYEQYF
once | - | TRBJ1-4 | TRBV14 | TGTGCCAGCAGCGCCCGCAGGTGGGGCGTTTCTGGAAAACTGTTTTTT | CASSARRWGVSGKLFF
- | - | TRBJ2-7 | TRBV5-1 | TGCGCCAGCAGCTTGGCGGGGAGCCTCGAGCAGTACTTC | CASSLAGSLEQYF
once | - | TRBJ2-5 | TRBV19 | TGTGCCAGTAGCCGTAGGGGGGGGTCGGAGACCCAGTACTTC | CASSRRGGSETQYF
- | - | TRBJ2-2 | TRBV19 | TGTGCCAGTAGAAGACTGGACAGAACGAACACCGGGGAGCTGTTTTTT | CASRRLDRTNTGELFF
- | - | TRBJ1-5 | TRBV6-5 | TGTGCCAGCAGCCGCAGGGGTAATCAGCCCCAGCATTTT | CASSRRGNQPQHF
- | TRBD1 | TRBJ1-1 | TRBV4-1 | TGCGCCAGCAGCCGAGGACAGGGGGCGAACACTGAAGCTTTCTTT | CASSRGQGANTEAFF
- | - | TRBJ1-2 | TRBV11-2 | TGTGCCAGCAGCTTAGCCGGGGAGGTCTACACCTTC | CASSLAGEVYTF
- | TRBD1 | TRBJ1-5 | TRBV10-3 | TGTGCCAGCTGGACAGGGGAGGGTCAGCCCCAGCATTTT | CASWTGEGQPQHF
- | TRBD1 | TRBJ1-4 | TRBV7-2 | TGTGCCAGCAGCCGGACAGGGAATATGGCTAATGAAAAACTGTTTTTT | CASSRTGNMANEKLFF
- | - | TRBJ1-2 | TRBV4-2 | TGTGCCAGCAGCCAAGATATTACGGCGAACCCTAACTATGGCTACACCTTC | CASSQDITANPNYGYTF
- | - | TRBJ2-2 | TRBV18 | TGTGCCAGCTCATCAAAATCCTCCACTATTCGAACCGGGGAGCTGTTTTTT | CASSSKSSTIRTGELFF
- | - | TRBJ2-7 | TRBV3-1/TRBV3-2 | TGTGCCAGCAGCCAAGCTGCGGCTTCCTCTTGGGAGCAGTACTTC | CASSQAAASSWEQYF
- | - | TRBJ2-7 | TRBV27 | TGTGCCAGCAGCTCTGCGTACTCCTACGAGCAGTACTTC | CASSSAYSYEQYF
- | - | TRBJ1-2 | TRBV27 | TGTGCCAGCAGTCGACAGACTAACTATGGCTACACCTTC | CASSRQTNYGYTF
- | - | TRBJ1-2 | TRBV3-1/TRBV3-2 | TGTGCCAGCAGCATGATAAAGAAGGATAACTATGGCTACACCTTC | CASSMIKKDNYGYTF
- | - | TRBJ1-1 | TRBV6-5 | TGTGCCAGCAGTTACTCGGAAATGTGGAACACTGAAGCTTTCTTT | CASSYSEMWNTEAFF
- | - | TRBJ1-2 | TRBV6-1 | TGTGCCAGCAGTGATACAGGGAAAGGCTATGGCTACACCTTC | CASSDTGKGYGYTF
- | - | TRBJ1-1 | TRBV18 | TGTGCCAGCTCACGGAACGAGGACACTGAAGCTTTCTTT | CASSRNEDTEAFF
- | - | TRBJ1-5 | TRBV4-1 | TGCGCCAGCAGCCAAGAAGGTCAGAACGATCAGCCCCAGCATTTT | CASSQEGQNDQPQHF